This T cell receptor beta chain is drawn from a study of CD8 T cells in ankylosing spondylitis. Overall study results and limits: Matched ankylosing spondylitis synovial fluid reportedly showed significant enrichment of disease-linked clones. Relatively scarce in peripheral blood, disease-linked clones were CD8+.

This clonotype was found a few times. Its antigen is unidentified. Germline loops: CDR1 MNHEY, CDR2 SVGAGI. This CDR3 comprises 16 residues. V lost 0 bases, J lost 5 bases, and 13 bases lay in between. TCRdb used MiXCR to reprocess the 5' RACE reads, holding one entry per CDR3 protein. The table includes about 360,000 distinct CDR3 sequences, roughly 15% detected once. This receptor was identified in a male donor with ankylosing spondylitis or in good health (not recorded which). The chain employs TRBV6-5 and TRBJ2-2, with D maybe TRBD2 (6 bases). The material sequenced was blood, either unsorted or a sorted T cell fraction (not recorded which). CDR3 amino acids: CASSYSGLLGTGELFF. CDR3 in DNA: TGTGCCAGCAGTTACTCGGGACTCCTGGGGACCGGGGAGCTGTTTTTT.